This passage covers 7 T cell receptor beta chains from one sample sequenced in a study of cytomegalovirus exposure and HLA in healthy donors. The PCR used 60 Vbeta and 13 Jbeta primers. The table came from immunoSEQ multiplex PCR; TCRdb's copy has only in-frame clones and leaves some out. This table has 110,000 or so clones, 76% appearing once. Sample: PBMCs. These receptors all stem from a woman in her thirties or forties in good health and CMV-seropositive.

The CDR3 coding sequence is TGTGCCAGCCGCAGGAGGCTGGAAACTGAAGCTTTCTTT. The encoded protein is CASRRRLETEAFF. The J gene is TRBJ1-1, the V gene TRBV7-2, with D unresolved. This CDR3 has 13 amino acids. V was clipped by 8 bases and J by 5 bases, with 15 bases between them. The V gene's germline CDR1 is SGHTA and CDR2 FQGNSA.

The chain uses TRBV27 and TRBJ1-5; no reliable D call. Germline CDR1 reads MNHEY; CDR2 reads SMNVEV (reference sequence). This CDR3 comprises 15 residues. The V end lost 0 bases, the J end lost 3 bases, and 9 bases lay between the germline ends. The CDR3 loop reads CASSLSNRFNQPQHF. The DNA for the CDR3 is TGTGCCAGCAGTTTATCGAACAGATTCAATCAGCCCCAGCATTTT.

The V gene is TRBV7-9, the J gene TRBJ2-1; D is perhaps TRBD2 (6 bases). Germline values: CDR1 SEHNR, CDR2 FQNEAQ (reference sequence). CDR3 length: 14 residues. With 5 bases removed from V and 5 bases from J, the gap between germline ends came to 13 bases. Here the CDR3 DNA reads TGTGCCAGCAGCGTCGGGACTCCGGACAATGAGCAGTTCTTC. As protein: CASSVGTPDNEQFF.

This clone appeared a single time. V is TRBV5-1 and J is TRBJ2-5, with D perhaps matching TRBD1 (6 bases). This CDR3 is 14 amino acids long. The germline gives CDR1 SGHRS, CDR2 YFSETQ. Trimming shortened V by 0 bases and J by 1 base, and 7 bases separated the two germline ends. The CDR3 reads CASSLAGVQETQYF. CDR3 bases: TGCGCCAGCAGCTTGGCAGGGGTCCAAGAGACCCAGTACTTC.

The chain couples TRBV30 to TRBJ1-1, with D tentatively TRBD1 (5 bases). V was trimmed by 0 bases and J by 3 bases, leaving 20 bases between them. The V gene's germline CDR1 is GTSNPN and CDR2 SVGIG (reference sequence). CDR3 length equals 17 residues. Here the CDR3 DNA reads TGTGCCTGGAGTGTACGGGATCGGCGGGGGACGGACACTGAAGCTTTCTTT. Translated: CAWSVRDRRGTDTEAFF.

The rearrangement uses TRBV7-3 and TRBJ2-2, with D perhaps matching TRBD2 (6 bases). V lost 4 bases to trimming and J lost 6 bases, with 15 bases between them. Germline loops: CDR1 SGHTA, CDR2 FQGTGA. This CDR3 region has 15 residues. CDR3 DNA: TGTGCCAGCAGCTCCCGGGACTTCCTTTCCGGGGAGCTGTTTTTT. It yields the protein CASSSRDFLSGELFF.

The rearrangement links TRBV27 to TRBJ2-2, with D tentatively TRBD1 (6 bases). Trimming pared 3 bases from V and 3 bases from J, leaving 14 bases between. The CDR3 runs 16 residues. Germline assignment: CDR1 MNHEY and CDR2 SMNVEV (reference sequence). This CDR3 is CASSFRTVVYTGELFF. DNA for the CDR3: TGTGCCAGCAGTTTTCGGACAGTCGTGTACACCGGGGAGCTGTTTTTT.